The clone carrying this TCR beta chain was counted a few times. This specimen comes from a study of graft-versus-host responses after intestinal transplantation. Findings of the study overall: Within the allografts of patients who had graft-donor T cell macrochimerism, graft-versus-host to host-versus-graft clonal ratios were high.

Trimming removed 3 bases at V and 0 bases at J, with 6 bases between. CDR1 and CDR2 (germline): SGHAT, FQDESV (reference sequence). The CDR3 is 13 amino acids. The table came from immunoSEQ multiplex PCR; TCRdb's copy has only in-frame clones and leaves some out. The table shows roughly 6,500 clones, with 20% to 25% occurring only once. The chain has TRBV11-1 and TRBJ2-7, with a tentative D call TRBD1 (5 bases). The TCR comes from a human patient who was an organ donor for intestinal transplantation. The input for sequencing was alloreactive CD4+ T cells from a mixed lymphocyte reaction culture, taken before transplantation. Subset specified: CFSE-low proliferating T cells sorted from approximately six-day pre-transplant mixed lymphocyte reaction (GvH or HvG direction). The CDR3 region has the DNA TGTGCCAGCAGCTTCGGACACTCCTACGAGCAGTACTTC. Residues: CASSFGHSYEQYF. The whole variable domain, filled in from reference TRBV11-1 and TRBJ2-7, reads EAEVAQSPRYKITEKSQAVAFWCDPISGHATLYWYRQILGQGPELLVQFQDESVVDDSQLPKDRFSAERLKGVDSTLKIQPAELGDSAMYLCASSFGHSYEQYFGPGTRLTVT.